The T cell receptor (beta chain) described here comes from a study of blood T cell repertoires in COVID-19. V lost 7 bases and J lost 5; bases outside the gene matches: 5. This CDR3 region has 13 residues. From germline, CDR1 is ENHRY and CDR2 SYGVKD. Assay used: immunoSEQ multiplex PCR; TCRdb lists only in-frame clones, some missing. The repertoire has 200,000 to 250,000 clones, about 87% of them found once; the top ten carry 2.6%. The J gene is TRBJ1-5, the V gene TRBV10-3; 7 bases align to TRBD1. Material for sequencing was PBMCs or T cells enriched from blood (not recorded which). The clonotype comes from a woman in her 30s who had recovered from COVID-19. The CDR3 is CAITDREDQPQHF. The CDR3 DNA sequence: TGTGCCATCACCGACAGGGAGGATCAGCCCCAGCATTTT.